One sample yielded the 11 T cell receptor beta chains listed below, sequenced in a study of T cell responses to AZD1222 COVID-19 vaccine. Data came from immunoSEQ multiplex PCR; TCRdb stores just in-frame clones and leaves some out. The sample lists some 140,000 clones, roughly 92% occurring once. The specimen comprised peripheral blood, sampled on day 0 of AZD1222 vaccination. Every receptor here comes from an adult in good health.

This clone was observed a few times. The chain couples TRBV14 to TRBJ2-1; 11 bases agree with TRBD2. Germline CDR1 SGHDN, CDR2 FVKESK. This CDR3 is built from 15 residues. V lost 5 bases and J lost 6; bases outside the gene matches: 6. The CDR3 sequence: CASSSGTSGFNEQFF. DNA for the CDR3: TGTGCCAGCAGCTCCGGGACTAGCGGCTTCAATGAGCAGTTCTTC.

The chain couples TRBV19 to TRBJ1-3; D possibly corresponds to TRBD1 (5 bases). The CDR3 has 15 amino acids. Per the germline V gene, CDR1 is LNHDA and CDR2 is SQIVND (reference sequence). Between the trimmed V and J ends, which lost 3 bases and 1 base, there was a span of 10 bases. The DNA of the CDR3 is TGTGCCAGTAGTATCGGGGACCTTTCTGGAAACACCATATATTTT. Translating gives CASSIGDLSGNTIYF.

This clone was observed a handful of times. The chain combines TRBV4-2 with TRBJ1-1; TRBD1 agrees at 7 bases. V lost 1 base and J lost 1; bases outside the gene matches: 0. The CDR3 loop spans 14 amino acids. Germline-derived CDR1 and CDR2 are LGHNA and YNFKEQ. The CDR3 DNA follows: TGTGCCAGCAGCCAAGGGGACAGGAACACTGAAGCTTTCTTT. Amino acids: CASSQGDRNTEAFF.

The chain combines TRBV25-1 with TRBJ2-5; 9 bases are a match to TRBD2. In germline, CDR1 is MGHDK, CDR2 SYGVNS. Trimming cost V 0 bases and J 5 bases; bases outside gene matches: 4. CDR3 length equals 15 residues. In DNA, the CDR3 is TGTGCCAGCAGTGAATATGGCGGGAGGGAGGAGACCCAGTACTTC. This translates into CASSEYGGREETQYF.

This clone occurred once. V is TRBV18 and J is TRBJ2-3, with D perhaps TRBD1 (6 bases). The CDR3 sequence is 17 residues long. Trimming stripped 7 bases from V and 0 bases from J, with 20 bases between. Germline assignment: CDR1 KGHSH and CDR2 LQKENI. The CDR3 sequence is CASFRGGALTSTDTQYF. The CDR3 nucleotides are TGTGCCAGCTTCAGGGGTGGGGCCCTCACTAGCACAGATACGCAGTATTTT.

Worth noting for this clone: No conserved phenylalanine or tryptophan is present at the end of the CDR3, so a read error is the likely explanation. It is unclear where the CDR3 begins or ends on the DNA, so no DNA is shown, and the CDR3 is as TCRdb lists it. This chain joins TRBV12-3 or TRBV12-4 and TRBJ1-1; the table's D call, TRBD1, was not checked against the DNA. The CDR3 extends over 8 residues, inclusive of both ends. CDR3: CASRTRPT.

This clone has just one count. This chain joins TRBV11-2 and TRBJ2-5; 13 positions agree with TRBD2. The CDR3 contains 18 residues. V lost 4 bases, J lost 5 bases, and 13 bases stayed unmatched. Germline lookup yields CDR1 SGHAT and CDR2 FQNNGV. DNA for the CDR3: TGTGCCAGCAGCTGGCCCCCCGGGACTAGCGGGGATTGGGAGACCCAGTACTTC. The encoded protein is CASSWPPGTSGDWETQYF.

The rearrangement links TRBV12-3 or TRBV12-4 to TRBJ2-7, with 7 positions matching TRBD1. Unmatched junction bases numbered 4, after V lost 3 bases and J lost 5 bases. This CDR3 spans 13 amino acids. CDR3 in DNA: TGTGCCAGCAGTTTCAAGGGACAGCACGAGCAGTACTTC. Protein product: CASSFKGQHEQYF.

The CDR3: CASSLHDYEQYF. DNA for the CDR3: TGTGCCAGCAGCCTACACGATTACGAGCAGTACTTC. The chain recombines TRBV11-1 with TRBJ2-7; D is undetermined. There are 12 residues in the CDR3. V lost 5 bases and J lost 4, with 9 bases in between. Germline V gives CDR1 SGHAT, CDR2 FQDESV (reference sequence).

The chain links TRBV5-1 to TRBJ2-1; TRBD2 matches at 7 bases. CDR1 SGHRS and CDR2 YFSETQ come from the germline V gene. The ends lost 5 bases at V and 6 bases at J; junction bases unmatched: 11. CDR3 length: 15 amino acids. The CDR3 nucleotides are TGCGCCAGCAGTCGAGGACTAGTATCGTCCAATGAGCAGTTCTTC. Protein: CASSRGLVSSNEQFF.

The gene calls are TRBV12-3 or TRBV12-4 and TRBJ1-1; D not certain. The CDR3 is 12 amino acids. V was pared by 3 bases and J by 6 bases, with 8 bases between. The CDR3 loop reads CASSFGVAEAFF. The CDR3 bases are TGTGCCAGCAGTTTCGGGGTCGCTGAAGCTTTCTTT.